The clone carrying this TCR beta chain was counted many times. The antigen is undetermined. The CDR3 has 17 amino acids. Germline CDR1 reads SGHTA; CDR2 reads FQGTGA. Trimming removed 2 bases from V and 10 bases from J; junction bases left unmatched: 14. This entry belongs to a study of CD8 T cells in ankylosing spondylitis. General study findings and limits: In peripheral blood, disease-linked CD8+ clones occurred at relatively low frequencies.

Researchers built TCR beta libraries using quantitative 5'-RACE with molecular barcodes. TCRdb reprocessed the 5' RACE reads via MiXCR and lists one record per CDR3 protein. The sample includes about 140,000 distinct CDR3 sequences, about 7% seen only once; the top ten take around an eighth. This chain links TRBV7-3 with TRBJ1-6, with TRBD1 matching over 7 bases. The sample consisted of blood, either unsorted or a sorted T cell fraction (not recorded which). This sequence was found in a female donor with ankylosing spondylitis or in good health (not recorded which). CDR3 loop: CASSLGRPNRGESPLHF. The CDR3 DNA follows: TGTGCCAGCAGCTTAGGAAGGCCCAACAGGGGAGAATCACCCCTCCACTTT.